Listed below are T cell receptor beta chains from one sample, sequenced in a study of beta chain features in type 1 diabetes. Assay used: immunoSEQ multiplex PCR; TCRdb lists only in-frame clones, some missing. Among around 53,000 clones listed, 55% to 70% were seen once. Sequencing used stem cell memory CD4+ T cells from blood. These receptors originate from a woman aged 25 to 39 with type 1 diabetes. Both conserved end residues are part of each CDR3. D genes are given only for firm matches. The listing skips clone size in some rows; elsewhere it reads once, few, many or a size class.

abundance	d_gene	v_gene	j_gene	CDR3aa	CDR3nt
few	NA	TRBV28	TRBJ2-7	CASSFQGSPHPYEQYF	TGTGCCAGCAGTTTCCAGGGGTCGCCCCATCCCTACGAGCAGTACTTC
NA	NA	TRBV7-2	TRBJ2-7	CASSVDRYEQYF	TGTGCCAGCAGCGTAGACAGATACGAGCAGTACTTC
few	NA	TRBV5-4	TRBJ2-2	CASSITGFTGELFF	TGTGCCAGCAGCATCACAGGGTTCACCGGGGAGCTGTTTTTT
NA	TRBD1	TRBV5-6	TRBJ2-3	CASSERTGTSTDTQYF	TGTGCCAGCAGCGAGCGGACAGGGACTAGCACAGATACGCAGTATTTT
few	TRBD1	TRBV7-9	TRBJ2-1	CASSSTGHEQFF	TGTGCCAGCAGCTCGACAGGGCATGAGCAGTTCTTC
few	TRBD2	TRBV7-3	TRBJ2-3	CASSLLAGGADTQYF	TGTGCCAGCAGCTTACTAGCGGGAGGAGCAGATACGCAGTATTTT
NA	NA	TRBV18	TRBJ2-5	CASSPIDGGETQYF	TGTGCCAGCTCACCAATAGACGGCGGAGAGACCCAGTACTTC
NA	TRBD2	TRBV4-1	TRBJ2-7	CASSQRGLAGVTEQYF	TGCGCCAGCAGCCAAAGGGGACTAGCGGGAGTAACCGAGCAGTACTTC
NA	NA	TRBV10-3	TRBJ2-3	CAITSPQGGGTDTQYF	TGTGCCATCACGTCCCCTCAGGGGGGAGGCACAGATACGCAGTATTTT
once	NA	TRBV29-1	TRBJ2-5	CSVGPQETQYF	TGCAGCGTTGGGCCCCAAGAGACCCAGTACTTC
NA	NA	TRBV30	TRBJ1-1	CAWKRLVTEAFF	TGTGCCTGGAAAAGATTAGTCACTGAAGCTTTCTTT
NA	TRBD2	TRBV2	TRBJ2-5	CASRAGLGRETQYF	TGTGCCAGCAGAGCGGGACTAGGACGGGAGACCCAGTACTTC
few	TRBD2	TRBV9	TRBJ2-1	CASSGEAGGPENEQFF	TGTGCCAGCAGCGGGGAAGCGGGAGGGCCTGAAAATGAGCAGTTCTTC
NA	TRBD1	TRBV9	TRBJ2-2	CASSALGQGGTGELFF	TGTGCCAGCAGCGCCCTGGGACAGGGTGGGACCGGGGAGCTGTTTTTT
NA	NA	TRBV2	TRBJ1-2	CASSEEGGYGYTF	TGTGCCAGCAGTGAAGAGGGAGGCTATGGCTACACCTTC
NA	NA	TRBV19	TRBJ2-1	CASSIDGGAGEQFF	TGTGCCAGTAGTATAGACGGGGGAGCGGGTGAGCAGTTCTTC
NA	NA	TRBV7-9	TRBJ2-3	CASSLWDFGAHTQYF	TGTGCCAGCAGCTTATGGGACTTTGGGGCCCATACGCAGTATTTT
few	NA	TRBV19	TRBJ1-5	CASSIVGRGANQPQHF	TGTGCCAGTAGTATAGTCGGCAGGGGTGCCAATCAGCCCCAGCATTTT
few	TRBD1	TRBV10-3	TRBJ1-2	CAISEPAQGDYGYTF	TGTGCCATCAGTGAGCCCGCGCAGGGGGACTATGGCTACACCTTC
once	TRBD1	TRBV4-1	TRBJ2-2	CASSQESPGGNSFGRELFF	TGCGCCAGCAGCCAAGAATCGCCAGGGGGCAATTCGTTTGGCCGGGAGCTGTTTTTT
NA	TRBD2	TRBV28	TRBJ2-1	CASKLLAGVANEQFF	TGTGCCAGCAAACTACTAGCGGGAGTGGCAAATGAGCAGTTCTTC
NA	NA	TRBV27	TRBJ2-5	CASSFSGVVQETQYF	TGTGCCAGCAGTTTCTCGGGAGTAGTCCAAGAGACCCAGTACTTC
once	TRBD2	TRBV7-6	TRBJ2-1	CASSLLAGVYNEQFF	TGTGCCAGCAGCCTATTAGCGGGAGTCTACAATGAGCAGTTCTTC
NA	NA	TRBV5-6	TRBJ2-1	CASSLAGTLIHLTNEQFF	TGTGCCAGCAGCTTGGCGGGTACTCTGATACACCTAACTAATGAGCAGTTCTTC
NA	NA	TRBV2	TRBJ1-1	CASSRQGTEAFF	TGTGCCAGCAGTCGCCAGGGCACTGAAGCTTTCTTT
NA	NA	TRBV6-6	TRBJ1-2	CASSYQDVRAGGYTF	TGTGCCAGCAGTTATCAGGACGTCCGCGCGGGGGGCTACACCTTC
NA	NA	TRBV9	TRBJ2-2	CASSASRLRGTGELFF	TGTGCCAGCAGCGCCTCCCGGCTCAGGGGCACCGGGGAGCTGTTTTTT
few	NA	TRBV7-9	TRBJ2-3	CASSLDSTDTQYF	TGTGCCAGCAGCTTGGACTCGACAGATACGCAGTATTTT
NA	TRBD1	TRBV29-1	TRBJ2-7	CSVDGQGNEQYF	TGCAGCGTGGACGGACAGGGAAACGAGCAGTACTTC
NA	NA	TRBV18	TRBJ2-5	CASSPLREQETQYF	TGTGCCAGCTCACCACTACGGGAACAAGAGACCCAGTACTTC
NA	TRBD1	TRBV27	TRBJ1-5	CASGQGAGGNQPQHF	TGTGCCAGCGGACAGGGGGCCGGAGGCAATCAGCCCCAGCATTTT
NA	NA	TRBV6-6	TRBJ2-1	CASSYADRWYNEQFF	TGTGCCAGCAGTTACGCGGACAGATGGTACAATGAGCAGTTCTTC
NA	NA	TRBV15	TRBJ1-1	CATSRVGVLDPEAFF	TGTGCCACCAGCAGAGTCGGGGTCTTAGACCCTGAAGCTTTCTTC
NA	NA	TRBV28	TRBJ2-6	CASISREAGANVLTF	TGTGCCAGCATCTCCAGGGAGGCTGGGGCCAACGTCCTGACTTTC
NA	TRBD1	TRBV11-2	TRBJ2-1	CASSPGVTGSSSNEQFF	TGTGCCAGCAGCCCAGGGGTGACAGGGTCCTCGAGCAATGAGCAGTTCTTC
few	TRBD2	TRBV5-1	TRBJ2-5	CASSLGLAASTEETQYF	TGCGCCAGCAGCCTGGGACTAGCGGCTTCCACTGAAGAGACCCAGTACTTC
medium-sized	NA	TRBV23-1	TRBJ2-7	CAGPRDSTYEQYF	TGCGCCGGCCCAAGGGACTCGACCTACGAGCAGTACTTC
NA	TRBD2	TRBV11-1	TRBJ2-5	CASSRGSSGRWEETQYF	TGTGCCAGCAGCCGTGGAAGTAGCGGGAGATGGGAAGAGACCCAGTACTTC
NA	TRBD2	TRBV18	TRBJ2-7	CASSQFTSGAAYEQYF	TGTGCCAGCTCACAATTTACTAGCGGGGCGGCCTACGAGCAGTACTTC
NA	TRBD2	TRBV7-3	TRBJ2-1	CASSDLAGEGYNEQFF	TGTGCCAGCAGCGATCTAGCGGGCGAAGGGTACAATGAGCAGTTCTTC
NA	NA	TRBV28	TRBJ1-3	CASSFGAAGNTIYF	TGTGCCAGCAGTTTTGGGGCGGCTGGAAACACCATATATTTT
few	NA	TRBV4-2	TRBJ2-7	CASSQDRVAYEQYF	TGTGCCAGCAGCCAAGATCGGGTAGCCTACGAGCAGTACTTC